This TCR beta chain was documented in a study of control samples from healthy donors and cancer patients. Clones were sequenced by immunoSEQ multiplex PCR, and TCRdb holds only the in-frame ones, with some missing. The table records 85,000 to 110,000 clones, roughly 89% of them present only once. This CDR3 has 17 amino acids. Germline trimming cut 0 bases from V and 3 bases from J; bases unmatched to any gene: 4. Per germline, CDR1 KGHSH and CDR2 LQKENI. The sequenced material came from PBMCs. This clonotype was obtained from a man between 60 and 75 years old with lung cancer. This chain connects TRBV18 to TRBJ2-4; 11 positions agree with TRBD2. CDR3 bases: TGTGCCAGCTCACCACCGTCTAGCGGGGGGAACAAAAACATTCAGTACTTC. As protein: CASSPPSSGGNKNIQYF.